The 4 T cell receptor beta chains reported below all come from one sample, sequenced in a study of shared clonotypes between healthy human individuals. Libraries were prepared by immunoSEQ multiplex PCR; TCRdb keeps only in-frame clonotypes and omits some of them. This table has some 2.1 million clones, 90% to 95% appearing once. The sequencing input was naive CD4+ T cells sorted from blood. Described subset: CD45RA+ positively selected. The receptors here all came from a man younger than 30 in good health.

The J gene is TRBJ2-1, the V gene TRBV27, with 10 nucleotides matching TRBD2. The V segment lost 6 bases and the J segment 7 bases; nucleotides outside the gene matches: 9. The CDR3 runs to 15 residues. Germline assignment: CDR1 MNHEY and CDR2 SMNVEV (reference sequence). CDR3 nucleotide sequence: TGTGCCAGCAGACTAGCGGGGACTCCCGGGAATGAGCAGTTCTTC. It encodes CASRLAGTPGNEQFF.

J is TRBJ1-2 and V is TRBV19; 9 bases are a match to TRBD1. Losses at the gene ends were 3 bases for V and 11 bases for J; bases not matched to a gene: 13. Germline-derived CDR1 and CDR2 are LNHDA and SQIVND (reference sequence). This CDR3 contains 15 residues. The CDR3 protein is CASSILMVDRGLYTF. The DNA of the CDR3 is TGTGCCAGTAGTATTTTAATGGTGGACAGGGGACTATACACCTTC.

This chain uses TRBV15 with TRBJ2-7, with TRBD1 as a possible D gene (5 bases). V was cut by 3 bases and J by 2 bases, with 14 bases left in between. Germline V lookup: CDR1 LNHNV, CDR2 YYDKDF (reference sequence). This CDR3 region has 15 residues. The CDR3: CATSRDNGKPYEQYF. DNA for the CDR3: TGTGCCACCAGCAGGGACAATGGAAAACCCTACGAGCAGTACTTC.

V and J are TRBV6-1 and TRBJ2-1; 13 positions match TRBD2. Per germline, CDR1 MNHNS and CDR2 SASEGT. V gave up 5 bases and J gave up 5 bases; unmatched junction bases: 6. This CDR3 has 16 residues. The CDR3 spells CASSQELAGGNNEQFF. The DNA for the CDR3 is TGTGCCAGCAGTCAAGAACTAGCGGGGGGGAACAATGAGCAGTTCTTC.